Below are 3 T cell receptor beta chains sequenced from a single sample in a study of early T cells in non-severe SARS-CoV-2 infection. One entry per CDR3 protein, called by TCRdb with MiXCR from the 5' RACE reads. Of some 46,000 distinct CDR3 sequences detected, approximately 6% appear once; the ten largest clones hold 9.5% to 15%. Sequencing was performed on whole blood. Source of these receptors: an adult who was a healthcare worker with PCR-confirmed SARS-CoV-2 infection or an uninfected control (not recorded which).

This clonotype has ten or more counts. CDR3 protein: CASSPYRDTSYEQYF. CDR3 DNA sequence: TGTGCCAGCAGCCCATACCGGGACACCTCCTACGAGCAGTACTTC. This chain links TRBV7-2 with TRBJ2-7, with D perhaps TRBD1 (6 bases). The CDR3 has 15 residues. Trimming cost V 5 bases and J 0 bases, with 14 bases left between them. Germline V gene lookup returns CDR1 SGHTA and CDR2 FQGNSA.

This clonotype came up many times. The chain couples TRBV6-6 to TRBJ2-1, with 11 bases matching TRBD2. This CDR3 contains 14 residues. Germline V gene lookup returns CDR1 MNHNY and CDR2 SVGAGI (reference sequence). The junction had 10 bases not matched to a gene; V was cut back by 8 bases and J by 10 bases. CDR3 in DNA: TGTGCCAGCGGACGTAGCGGGGGGGCCGACGAGCAGTTCTTC. As protein: CASGRSGGADEQFF.

This clonotype was observed a few times. This chain links TRBV2 with TRBJ2-1; TRBD1 agrees at 7 bases. J lost 1 base, V lost 7 bases, and 13 bases had no gene match. CDR1 and CDR2 (germline): SNHLY, FYNNEI. The CDR3 consists of 17 residues. The CDR3 sequence is CASTEGTVGLSYNEQFF. Written as DNA, the CDR3 is TGTGCCAGCACCGAGGGGACAGTCGGCCTTTCCTACAATGAGCAGTTCTTC.